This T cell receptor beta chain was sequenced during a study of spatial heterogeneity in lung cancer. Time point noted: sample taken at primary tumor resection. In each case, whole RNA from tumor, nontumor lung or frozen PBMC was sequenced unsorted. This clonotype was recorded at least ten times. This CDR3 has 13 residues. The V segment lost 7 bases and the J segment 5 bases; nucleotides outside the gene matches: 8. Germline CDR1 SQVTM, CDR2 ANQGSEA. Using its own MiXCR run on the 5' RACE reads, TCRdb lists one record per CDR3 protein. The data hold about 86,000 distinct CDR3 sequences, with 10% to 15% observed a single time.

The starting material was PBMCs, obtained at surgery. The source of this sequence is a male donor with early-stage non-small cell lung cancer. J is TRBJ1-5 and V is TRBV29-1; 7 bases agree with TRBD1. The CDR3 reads CSGSTGSDQPQHF. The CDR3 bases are TGCAGCGGCTCGACAGGGAGCGATCAGCCCCAGCATTTT.